This T cell receptor (beta chain) is from a study of T cells after yellow fever vaccination. Study context: It was SMART-Seq v4 Ultra Low Input that prepared the fractions with low cell numbers. Study conclusions and caveats: Weaker, the secondary response had a peak occurring faster, on day 5 versus 15. Highly abundant clonotypes carried over from the bulk population could end up in FACS-sorted repertoires as contaminants. Post-booster repertoires contained most primary-vaccination clones again (approximately 97% CD4, over 70% CD8).

The CDR3 has 15 amino acids. The V gene lost 2 bases and the J gene lost 4 bases, with 15 bases spanning the gap. TCRdb itself ran the 5' RACE reads through MiXCR, one entry per CDR3 protein. The sample consists of about 630,000 distinct CDR3 sequences, about 12% of them appearing once. With regard to this clonotype: As yet, its antigen is unknown.

The starting material was PBMCs, obtained on the day of the yellow fever booster vaccination. The V call is TRBV12-3 or TRBV12-4, the J call TRBJ2-7; D unclear. This clonotype was sampled from a young man who received the YFV17D yellow fever vaccine. The CDR3 loop is CASSLRASRFYEQYF. In nucleotides, the CDR3 is TGTGCCAGCAGTTTAAGGGCGAGCCGCTTTTACGAGCAGTACTTC.